This T cell receptor beta chain was identified in a study of cytomegalovirus exposure and HLA in healthy donors. Notes on this clone: Its antigen is not known.

13 Jbeta primers and 60 Vbeta primers were used for the PCR. The protocol was immunoSEQ multiplex PCR, while the TCRdb copy is restricted to in-frame clones and leaves out a portion. The sample consists of 120,000 to 150,000 clones, 73% of them appearing once. The study, taken as a whole, reports: Accurate HLA-A and HLA-B prediction from TCR beta sequences was reported for most subjects. The listing of about 150 TCR beta chains classed them as cytomegalovirus-associated. Association of a missense DCLRE1C variant with TCR beta V- and J-gene trimming was reported in a later analysis.

The clonotype was recovered from a middle-aged woman in good health and CMV-seronegative. The specimen was PBMCs.

DNA for the CDR3: TGTGCCATCCTACGGGACAGGGGAGTGAACACTGAAGCTTTCTTT. Amino acids: CAILRDRGVNTEAFF. The chain combines TRBV2 with TRBJ1-1; TRBD1 matches 10 bases. V lost 10 bases and J lost 0; bases outside the gene matches: 8. CDR1 SNHLY and CDR2 FYNNEI come from the germline V gene. This CDR3 has 15 amino acids.